This T cell receptor beta chain was observed in a study of CD8+ T cells in alopecia areata. General study results and limits: Scalp and blood retained many expanded lesional clones during tofacitinib. Tofacitinib significantly decreased scalp clonality and expanded CD8+ clones among top 100. In scalp samples, resident alphabeta T cells of normal skin are also sequenced.

Reverse transcribed after extraction, RNA yielded cDNA as the sequencing template. Repertoires were generated with immunoSEQ multiplex PCR, while TCRdb's copy carries only in-frame clones and drops some. The table shows approximately 180,000 clones, with roughly 60% occurring only once. Treatment here: oral pan-JAK inhibitor, 5-10 mg twice daily. CD4+ and CD8+ T cells were sorted from PBMCs stained for CD3, CD4 and CD8. Germline loops: CDR1 SGHRS, CDR2 YFSETQ. V lost 1 base, J lost 4 bases, and 9 bases lay in between. The CDR3 totals 13 residues. As regards this clone: As yet, its antigen is unknown.

V usage is TRBV5-1 and J usage is TRBJ2-7, with no clear D. This receptor was identified in a human donor with alopecia areata. The specimen comprised CD4+ T cells sorted from blood, sampled at week 24, from a patient treated with tofacitinib. This CDR3 reads CASSLQDRYEQYF. The CDR3 coding sequence is TGCGCCAGCAGCTTGCAGGACCGATACGAGCAGTACTTC.